This passage covers 19 T cell receptor beta chains from one sample sequenced in a study of radiotherapy plus CTLA-4 blockade in lung cancer. Profiling relied on immunoSEQ multiplex PCR, and the TCRdb table lists in-frame clones only, not all of them. The sample contains approximately 99,000 clones, about 86% of which appear only once. Sequencing was performed on peripheral blood, taken from a patient treated with radiotherapy plus ipilimumab. These receptors were taken from a human donor with non-small cell lung cancer that progressed on radiotherapy plus ipilimumab.

This chain uses TRBV2 with TRBJ1-1, with D perhaps TRBD1 (6 bases). Deletions cut 7 bases from V and 4 bases from J, with 19 bases between. The CDR3 has 15 residues. Germline CDR1 SNHLY, CDR2 FYNNEI. The CDR3 protein is CASNSNRERITEAFF. CDR3 nucleotides: TGTGCCAGCAACTCGAACAGGGAAAGGATCACTGAAGCTTTCTTT.

V is TRBV7-2 and J is TRBJ2-7; TRBD2 matches 11 bases. Trimming removed 6 bases from V and 2 bases from J; junction bases left unmatched: 6. CDR3 length: 15 residues. From germline, CDR1 is SGHTA and CDR2 FQGNSA. The CDR3 spells CASRTGLAGAYEQYF. CDR3 DNA sequence: TGTGCCAGCAGAACCGGACTAGCGGGTGCCTACGAGCAGTACTTC.

This clone was picked up one time. The chain combines TRBV7-6 with TRBJ2-7; D unclear. Germline V CDR1 and CDR2: SGHVS, FNYEAQ. Trimming shortened V by 2 bases and J by 0 bases, and 23 bases separated the two germline ends. This CDR3 is 19 amino acids long. The CDR3 region has the DNA TGTGCCAGCAGCTTATCACCTTTTCCCAGGTTGTCCAGCTCCTACGAGCAGTACTTC. Translating it yields CASSLSPFPRLSSSYEQYF.

This clone was recorded once. The chain joins TRBV13 to TRBJ2-5; tentative D call: TRBD2 (6 bases). The CDR3 contains 13 residues. Deletions cut 8 bases from V and 5 bases from J, with 15 bases between. Germline V lookup: CDR1 PRHDT, CDR2 FYEKMQ (reference sequence). CDR3 bases: TGTGCCAGCTTCCGTCGCGGGACGGAGACCCAGTACTTC. Protein product: CASFRRGTETQYF.

The V call is TRBV29-1, the J call TRBJ2-5; D unclear. Germline CDR1 is SQVTM and CDR2 is ANQGSEA. The CDR3 is made up of 10 amino acids. Trimming cost V 5 bases and J 4 bases, with 5 bases left between them. In DNA, the CDR3 is TGCAGCGTTCGGATAGAGACCCAGTACTTC. Protein: CSVRIETQYF. Supplemented by reference TRBV29-1 and TRBJ2-5, the full variable domain reads SAVISQKPSRDICQRGTSLTIQCQVDSQVTMMFWYRQQPGQSLTLIATANQGSEATYESGFVIDKFPISRPNLTFSTLTVSNMSPEDSSIYLCSVRIETQYFGPGTRLLVL.

The rearrangement joins TRBV6-5 to TRBJ2-7, with 11 bases matching TRBD2. CDR3 size: 14 residues. V shed 6 bases, J shed 6 bases, and the junction held 7 bases outside the gene matches. Germline V gene sequence: CDR1 MNHEY, CDR2 SVGAGI. CDR3 region: CASRLTGTSGEQYF. In nucleotides, the CDR3 is TGTGCCAGCAGACTGACCGGGACTAGCGGCGAGCAGTACTTC.

The chain employs TRBV4-2 and TRBJ2-5; a weak D match, TRBD2 (6 bases). Trimming removed 4 bases from V and 2 bases from J, with 20 bases in between. Germline CDR1 reads LGHNA; CDR2 reads YNFKEQ. CDR3 size: 17 residues. The CDR3 bases are TGTGCCAGCAGCCCGGCCGTCCGCGGGGTAGTGCAAGAGACCCAGTACTTC. Encoded protein: CASSPAVRGVVQETQYF.

This chain connects TRBV5-5 to TRBJ1-2; no definite D call. Deletions cut 0 bases from V and 2 bases from J, with 5 bases between. Germline CDR1 reads SGHKS; CDR2 reads YYEKEE (reference sequence). The CDR3 sequence is 13 residues long. The CDR3 loop reads CASSLGQNYGYTF. The CDR3 nucleotides read TGTGCCAGCAGCTTGGGCCAGAACTATGGCTACACCTTC.

Points on this clone: Other DNA sequences within the sample encode an identical CDR3. This chain uses TRBV20-1 with TRBJ1-2, with D unclear. The V gene's germline CDR1 is DFQATT and CDR2 SNEGSKA (reference sequence). Trimming took off 2 bases at V and 5 bases at J, with 6 bases between the two ends. The CDR3 contains 11 residues. Here the CDR3 DNA reads TGCAGTGCTAGAAGGAGTTATGGCTACACCTTC. This gives the protein CSARRSYGYTF.

This clone is a singleton in its sample. The gene calls are TRBV7-9 and TRBJ2-2; 7 bases agree with TRBD1. The V gene end was trimmed by 4 bases and the J gene end by 3 bases; junction bases not matched to a gene: 2. In germline, CDR1 is SEHNR, CDR2 FQNEAQ (reference sequence). The CDR3 extends over 14 amino acids. The CDR3: CASSSGQYTGELFF. In nucleotides, the CDR3 is TGTGCCAGCAGCTCGGGACAGTACACCGGGGAGCTGTTTTTT.

The rearrangement links TRBV11-3 to TRBJ1-3; no clear D. The CDR3 length is 14 residues. V was shortened by 5 bases and J by 5 bases, with 13 bases between the two germline ends. The germline V gene has CDR1 SGHNT and CDR2 YENEEA. The CDR3 is CASSLLGGRNTIYF. In DNA, the CDR3 is TGTGCCAGCAGCCTCTTAGGAGGGCGAAACACCATATATTTT.

The V and J genes are TRBV7-3 and TRBJ2-1; possible D gene TRBD2, 5 bases. The CDR3 loop spans 13 amino acids. Germline V lookup: CDR1 SGHTA, CDR2 FQGTGA. V was cut by 1 base and J by 9 bases, with 10 bases left in between. As DNA, the CDR3 is TGTGCCAGCAGCTTAAGTTGGGCGGGTGAGCAGTTCTTC. It specifies CASSLSWAGEQFF.

CDR3 in DNA: TGTGCCAGCAGCTTGAGTGTGGGGGTGGGTCACATTCAGTACTTC. As protein: CASSLSVGVGHIQYF. The genes are TRBV7-9 and TRBJ2-4, with D possibly being TRBD1 or TRBD2 (5 bases each). The V and J ends lost 3 bases and 8 bases respectively, with 17 bases between them. This CDR3 region has 15 residues. From germline, CDR1 is SEHNR and CDR2 FQNEAQ (reference sequence).

V gene TRBV2 combines with J gene TRBJ1-2, with TRBD1 identical over 8 bases. CDR1 and CDR2 (germline): SNHLY, FYNNEI. Trimming removed 6 bases from V and 5 bases from J; junction bases left unmatched: 5. CDR3 length: 13 amino acids. CDR3 sequence (DNA): TGTGCCAGCAGAACAGGGGGTTTGTATGGCTACACCTTC. It specifies CASRTGGLYGYTF.

The rearrangement uses TRBV9 and TRBJ2-1, with TRBD2 matching 13 bases. V was clipped by 0 bases and J by 6 bases; unmatched bases: 3. This CDR3 region has 16 residues. In germline, CDR1 is SGDLS, CDR2 YYNGEE. The CDR3 sequence is CASSVVGTSGINEQFF. DNA for the CDR3: TGTGCCAGCAGCGTAGTGGGGACTAGCGGGATCAATGAGCAGTTCTTC.

The chain recombines TRBV5-1 with TRBJ2-3; D gene uncertain. The CDR3 is 13 amino acids. Germline-derived CDR1 and CDR2 are SGHRS and YFSETQ. The V and J ends lost 0 bases and 3 bases respectively, with 5 bases between them. CDR3 residues: CASSLEPTDTQYF. For the CDR3, the DNA is TGCGCCAGCAGCTTGGAACCTACAGATACGCAGTATTTT.

J is TRBJ1-5 and V is TRBV28; D perhaps matches TRBD1 (6 bases). Deletions cut 6 bases from V and 7 bases from J, with 19 bases between. The CDR3 contains 15 residues. Germline V gives CDR1 MDHEN, CDR2 SYDVKM. The CDR3 region is CASSSTWDKGQPQHF. As DNA, the CDR3 is TGTGCCAGCAGCTCCACCTGGGACAAGGGACAGCCCCAGCATTTT.

This clone was counted a single time. The chain has TRBV29-1 and TRBJ2-7; TRBD2 matches 14 bases. The CDR3 consists of 14 residues. CDR1 is SQVTM and CDR2 is ANQGSEA in the germline V gene. Trimming removed 5 bases from V and 5 bases from J; junction bases left unmatched: 5. In DNA, the CDR3 is TGCAGCGTTCGGACTAGCGGGAGGTCCCACGAGCAGTACTTC. Its translation is CSVRTSGRSHEQYF.

The chain combines TRBV29-1 with TRBJ2-7; 7 nucleotides agree with TRBD2. V shed 4 bases, J shed 4 bases, and the junction held 13 bases outside the gene matches. This CDR3 is built from 15 residues. Germline V CDR1 and CDR2: SQVTM, ANQGSEA. CDR3 in amino acids: CSVGKGGSPYYEQYF. Here the CDR3 DNA reads TGCAGCGTTGGCAAGGGCGGGAGCCCGTATTACGAGCAGTACTTC.